This TCR beta chain was found in a study of blood T cell repertoires in COVID-19. Study overall: Researchers got acute and convalescent COVID-19 samples from the United States, Italy and Spain. The analysed material was cDNA or gDNA that came from T cells, B-cell-depleted T cells, or PBMCs.

In the authors' methods: Estimation of nucleated cell counts relied on the amplification of reference gene primers. Profiling relied on immunoSEQ multiplex PCR, and the TCRdb table lists in-frame clones only, not all of them. V and J calls and clone size come straight from that table; D and trimming were deduced from the DNA. The data contain roughly 81,000 clones, around 90% of them singletons. The specimen was peripheral blood. The TCR sequence derives from a man in his forties with acute or convalescent COVID-19.

CDR3 sequence (DNA): TGTGCCAGCAGCTCGCGGGACAGGGAAGTAAATGGCATTCAGTACTTC. The encoded protein is CASSSRDREVNGIQYF. The chain joins TRBV9 to TRBJ2-4, with 9 bases lining up with TRBD1. Germline CDR1 SGDLS, CDR2 YYNGEE. V gave up 4 bases and J gave up 9 bases; unmatched junction bases: 14. This CDR3 spans 16 amino acids.